Listed here are 5 T cell receptor beta chains from one sample, sequenced in a study of PD-1 blockade in classical Hodgkin lymphoma. No patient escaped relapse after autologous stem cell transplantation, and brentuximab vedotin exposure varied. Profiling relied on immunoSEQ multiplex PCR, and the TCRdb table lists in-frame clones only, not all of them. The data show approximately 73,000 clones, about 92% seen once. The source material was peripheral blood mononuclear cells (PBMCs), sampled at baseline. Receptors originate from a human donor with classical Hodgkin lymphoma.

This clone has just one count. This chain uses TRBV30 with TRBJ2-1; D remains unclear. In germline, CDR1 is GTSNPN, CDR2 SVGIG (reference sequence). V dropped 2 bases and J dropped 5 bases, with 10 bases sitting between them. The CDR3 covers 13 residues. The CDR3: CAWSFGRNNEQFF. DNA of the CDR3: TGTGCCTGGAGTTTCGGACGGAACAATGAGCAGTTCTTC. Looking up the rest from reference TRBV30 and TRBJ2-1 gives the full variable domain: SQTIHQWPATLVQPVGSPLSLECTVEGTSNPNLYWYRQAAGRGLQLLFYSVGIGQISSEVPQNLSASRPQDRQFILSSKKLLLSDSGFYLCAWSFGRNNEQFFGPGTRLTVL.

This chain uses TRBV6-5 with TRBJ2-7; a weak D match, TRBD1 (5 bases). The germline CDR1 and CDR2 sequences are MNHEY and SVGAGI. There are 13 residues in the CDR3. V lost 2 bases and J 5 bases, leaving 10 bases between the germline ends. Written as DNA, the CDR3 is TGTGCCAGCAGTTACCACCCAGGGAACGAGCAGTACTTC. Translated, it gives CASSYHPGNEQYF.

This chain links TRBV9 with TRBJ2-3, with 8 bases fitting TRBD2. V shed 4 bases and J 2 bases; nucleotides not matched to a gene: 9. Germline V gene lookup returns CDR1 SGDLS and CDR2 YYNGEE. The CDR3 length is 16 residues. CDR3 sequence (DNA): TGTGCCAGCAGCTTCTCGGGGGGGAGTTCCACAGATACGCAGTATTTT. Protein product: CASSFSGGSSTDTQYF.

The rearrangement joins TRBV19 to TRBJ2-1, with D hard to call. The germline V gene encodes CDR1 LNHDA and CDR2 SQIVND (reference sequence). This CDR3 contains 12 residues. Trimming took off 7 bases at V and 6 bases at J, with 10 bases between the two ends. CDR3 in DNA: TGTGCCAGTACCACGACCTTCAATGAGCAGTTCTTC. Translated: CASTTTFNEQFF.

A single count supports this clone. The gene calls are TRBV27 and TRBJ1-4; unclear D gene. The germline V gene encodes CDR1 MNHEY and CDR2 SMNVEV (reference sequence). The V and J ends lost 6 bases and 5 bases respectively, with 16 bases between them. The CDR3 runs 15 residues. Written as DNA, the CDR3 is TGTGCCAGCAGCCCTTCGGCGGCCGTCAATGAAAAACTGTTTTTT. It is translated as CASSPSAAVNEKLFF.